The clone carrying this T cell receptor (beta chain) appeared a few times. Its antigen is as yet unknown. Germline CDR1 is SNHLY and CDR2 is FYNNEI. J was trimmed by 8 bases and V by 4 bases; bases with no gene match: 6. CDR3 size: 14 residues. These data belong to a study of lymphopenia after photon versus proton radiotherapy. Study-wide results and limits: Oligoclonal CD8+ Temra expansion after nadir drove photon patients' diversity drop. Under photons, naive T cells and diversity fell while effector/memory populations rose. Larger post-nadir TCR diversity loss correlated inversely with survival in deceased patients.

The assay was immunoSEQ multiplex PCR, and TCRdb's table has in-frame clones only and misses some. The sample lists tens of thousands of clones, over 75% occurring once. This sequence originates from a man in his fifties with gastric cancer. The chain links TRBV2 to TRBJ1-4, with 8 bases lining up with TRBD1. This sample comprised peripheral blood, obtained from a patient treated with photon-based radiotherapy. CDR3 coding DNA: TGTGCCAGCAGTGGGGGACAGGTTGGCGAAAAACTGTTTTTT. Protein: CASSGGQVGEKLFF.